Below, 32 T cell receptor beta chains from the same sample are listed, as sequenced in a study of blood T cell repertoires in COVID-19. The repertoire was sequenced with immunoSEQ multiplex PCR; TCRdb's copy has only in-frame clones and lacks some. The sample consists of hundreds of thousands of clones, 88% of them appearing once. The sequencing sample was made of PBMCs or T cells enriched from blood (not recorded which). These receptors were taken from a woman younger than 30 who had been exposed to COVID-19.

The genes are TRBV7-6 and TRBJ2-7, with 12 bases matching TRBD1. The J segment lost 4 bases and the V segment lost 0 bases, leaving 7 bases of the junction unmatched. Germline V gene data show CDR1 as SGHVS and CDR2 as FNYEAQ. CDR3 length: 17 residues. Here the CDR3 reads CASSLANLGQGAYEQYF. In nucleotides, the CDR3 is TGTGCCAGCAGCTTAGCCAATTTGGGACAGGGGGCGTACGAGCAGTACTTC.

The rearrangement joins TRBV30 to TRBJ1-2, with D possibly being TRBD1 (5 bases). Per germline, CDR1 GTSNPN and CDR2 SVGIG (reference sequence). V lost 1 base and J lost 8, with 17 bases in between. The CDR3 contains 14 residues. CDR3 sequence (DNA): TGTGCCTGGAGTGCCACCGGGGGGAAGCAGGGCTACACCTTC. The encoded protein is CAWSATGGKQGYTF.

The CDR3 DNA is TGTGCCAGCAGCCCCCAAATGATCCGGGACATCGCCTACGAGCAGTACTTC. Encoded protein: CASSPQMIRDIAYEQYF. V usage is TRBV7-9 and J usage is TRBJ2-7, with D possibly matching TRBD1 (6 bases). With 5 bases removed from V and 2 bases from J, the gap between germline ends came to 22 bases. The CDR3 loop spans 17 amino acids. The germline CDR1 and CDR2 sequences are SEHNR and FQNEAQ (reference sequence).

V and J are TRBV2 and TRBJ1-2, with D possibly TRBD1 on 6 matching bases. The CDR3 is made up of 14 amino acids. With 4 bases removed from V and 6 bases from J, the gap between germline ends came to 15 bases. Germline V gene data show CDR1 as SNHLY and CDR2 as FYNNEI. CDR3 sequence: CASSGLQGTHGYTF. The CDR3 nucleotides read TGTGCCAGCAGTGGGCTTCAGGGGACCCATGGCTACACCTTC.

The genes are TRBV6-1 and TRBJ1-1, with 9 positions matching TRBD1. Germline V gene data show CDR1 as MNHNS and CDR2 as SASEGT. Germline trimming cut 3 bases from V and 4 bases from J; bases unmatched to any gene: 3. The CDR3 spans 14 residues. The CDR3 DNA is TGTGCCAGCAGTGAGGGGACAGGGATCACTGAAGCTTTCTTT. Translating gives CASSEGTGITEAFF.

V usage is TRBV19 and J usage is TRBJ1-2; 7 bases map to TRBD1. With 7 bases clipped from V and 4 bases from J, the junction kept 3 bases outside the gene matches. Germline V gene sequence: CDR1 LNHDA, CDR2 SQIVND (reference sequence). The CDR3 runs to 12 residues. The CDR3 nucleotides read TGTGCCAGTAACAGGGGTGGCTATGGCTACACCTTC. Protein: CASNRGGYGYTF. Combining the CDR3 with reference TRBV19 and TRBJ1-2 gives the whole variable domain DGGITQSPKYLFRKEGQNVTLSCEQNLNHDAMYWYRQDPGQGLRLIYYSQIVNDFQKGDIAEGYSVSREKKESFPLTVTSAQKNPTAFYLCASNRGGYGYTFGSGTRLTVV.

V and J are TRBV10-2 and TRBJ2-5; 7 bases match TRBD2. Germline loops: CDR1 WSHSY, CDR2 SAAADI. V was pared by 4 bases and J by 3 bases, with 8 bases of the junction left unmatched. The CDR3 totals 15 residues. This CDR3 reads CASSGTAGAKETQYF. CDR3 coding DNA: TGCGCCAGCAGTGGTACGGCGGGAGCGAAAGAGACCCAGTACTTC.

The chain couples TRBV6-5 to TRBJ2-3; a possible D gene is TRBD2 (6 bases). CDR3 length: 14 residues. V was clipped by 4 bases and J by 5 bases, with 13 bases between them. Germline CDR1 is MNHEY and CDR2 is SVGAGI. CDR3 loop: CASSSLKAGDTQYF. The CDR3 DNA sequence: TGTGCCAGCAGTTCCCTTAAAGCGGGAGATACGCAGTATTTT.

The chain combines TRBV12-3 or TRBV12-4 with TRBJ1-1; no clear D. V gave up 3 bases and J gave up 2 bases, with 7 bases separating them. The CDR3 has 13 residues. In DNA form, the CDR3 reads TGTGCCAGCAGTTTGAGGGTAAACACTGAAGCTTTCTTT. As protein: CASSLRVNTEAFF.

The V call is TRBV12-3 or TRBV12-4, the J call TRBJ2-5; the D is unclear. The V gene lost 8 bases and the J gene lost 5 bases, with 15 bases spanning the gap. The CDR3 totals 13 residues. CDR3: CASLVNNGETQYF. CDR3 nucleotides: TGTGCCAGCTTGGTGAATAACGGGGAGACCCAGTACTTC.

The genes are TRBV28 and TRBJ1-1, with 9 nucleotides matching TRBD1. V dropped 5 bases and J dropped 8; count of bases not matched to a gene: 9. CDR3 length: 14 residues. In germline, CDR1 is MDHEN, CDR2 SYDVKM. The CDR3 loop reads CASSGQQGAREAFF. The CDR3 DNA follows: TGTGCCAGCAGTGGACAACAGGGGGCGAGGGAAGCTTTCTTT.

A note on this clone: Distinct nucleotide sequences in the sample also encode this CDR3. The chain joins TRBV28 to TRBJ1-3; 7 bases map to TRBD1. The CDR3 totals 14 residues. V shed 5 bases, J shed 2 bases, and the junction held 3 bases outside the gene matches. The germline V gene has CDR1 MDHEN and CDR2 SYDVKM. CDR3 in amino acids: CASSLTGAGNTIYF. The CDR3 DNA reads TGTGCCAGCAGTCTAACAGGGGCTGGAAACACCATATATTTT.

This clone has just one count. V gene TRBV28 combines with J gene TRBJ2-2; D is perhaps TRBD2 (6 bases). The CDR3 runs to 15 residues. The V and J ends lost 5 bases and 1 base respectively, with 11 bases between them. The germline CDR1 and CDR2 sequences are MDHEN and SYDVKM. CDR3: CASSLEGGNTGELFF. The CDR3, as DNA: TGTGCCAGCAGTCTCGAGGGAGGGAACACCGGGGAGCTGTTTTTT.

V and J are TRBV11-1 and TRBJ2-7; D is possibly TRBD2 (5 bases). The CDR3 spans 14 residues. Trimming cost V 1 base and J 2 bases, with 9 bases left between them. The germline V gene has CDR1 SGHAT and CDR2 FQDESV (reference sequence). CDR3 region: CASSLGVRAYEQYF. For the CDR3, the DNA is TGTGCCAGCAGCTTAGGGGTGCGGGCCTACGAGCAGTACTTC.

The chain couples TRBV28 to TRBJ2-1; 7 nucleotides agree with TRBD2. The germline V gene encodes CDR1 MDHEN and CDR2 SYDVKM. V lost 3 bases, J lost 5 bases, and 7 bases stayed unmatched. The length of the CDR3 is 15 residues. Here the CDR3 reads CASSFGGRADNEQFF. DNA of the CDR3: TGTGCCAGCAGTTTTGGGGGGAGGGCCGACAATGAGCAGTTCTTC.

A single count supports this clone. The chain recombines TRBV28 with TRBJ2-5; D may be TRBD2 (5 bases). CDR1 is MDHEN and CDR2 is SYDVKM in the germline V gene. V lost 5 bases and J lost 7, with 8 bases in between. This CDR3 spans 11 amino acids. As DNA, the CDR3 is TGTGCCAGCAGTCCCCGGGGGACCCAGTACTTC. Translated, it gives CASSPRGTQYF.

This rearrangement joins TRBV5-4 to TRBJ2-3, with D perhaps TRBD1 (5 bases). This CDR3 has 14 residues. Germline CDR1 is SGHNT and CDR2 is YYREEE (reference sequence). V dropped 4 bases and J dropped 1 base, with 10 bases sitting between them. The CDR3 loop is CASSLRDGTDTQYF. The CDR3 nucleotides are TGTGCCAGCAGCCTCAGGGATGGCACAGATACGCAGTATTTT.

This clone was counted a single time. This sequence joins TRBV2 and TRBJ1-2, with 8 nucleotides matching TRBD1. The CDR3 is 18 amino acids. V trimming: 6 bases; J trimming: 1 base; junction bases outside the gene matches: 16. Germline CDR1 is SNHLY and CDR2 is FYNNEI. In nucleotides, the CDR3 is TGTGCCAGCAGCCCCTGGGTAGCGACAGGGGAGATTAACTATGGCTACACCTTC. It encodes CASSPWVATGEINYGYTF.

The gene calls are TRBV14 and TRBJ2-1; no clear D gene. V gave up 4 bases and J gave up 8 bases, with 15 bases separating them. Germline CDR1 and CDR2: SGHDN and FVKESK. This CDR3 has 14 residues. The CDR3 protein is CASSPNGFIHEQFF. The CDR3 bases are TGTGCCAGCAGCCCCAACGGGTTTATCCATGAGCAGTTCTTC.

The chain links TRBV2 to TRBJ1-3; D unclear. Germline CDR1 SNHLY, CDR2 FYNNEI. This CDR3 is 15 amino acids long. V was trimmed by 5 bases and J by 0 bases, leaving 11 bases between them. The CDR3 spells CASSPRHFSGNTIYF. Here the CDR3 DNA reads TGTGCCAGCAGTCCCCGACACTTCTCTGGAAACACCATATATTTT.

The genes are TRBV3-1 (or the pseudogene TRBV3-2) and TRBJ2-7, with TRBD2 matching over 7 bases. This CDR3 is 14 amino acids long. CDR1 and CDR2 from the germline V gene are LGHDT and YNNKEL (reference sequence). Trimming removed 0 bases from V and 7 bases from J; junction bases left unmatched: 6. CDR3 nucleotide sequence: TGTGCCAGCAGCCAAGAAGGAGAGCGGGGAGAGCAGTACTTC. It specifies CASSQEGERGEQYF.

The chain uses TRBV10-2 and TRBJ1-2; D may be TRBD1 (6 bases). The CDR3 contains 18 residues. V lost 3 bases, J lost 0 bases, and 20 bases lay in between. CDR1 and CDR2 from the germline V gene are WSHSY and SAAADI. The CDR3 DNA is TGCGCCAGCAGTGACTATTTCGACAGGATACAATCTAACTATGGCTACACCTTC. This codes for CASSDYFDRIQSNYGYTF.

This rearrangement joins TRBV7-9 to TRBJ1-2; TRBD1 is a possible D gene (6 bases). Germline V gives CDR1 SEHNR, CDR2 FQNEAQ (reference sequence). The CDR3 length is 14 residues. The V end was cut by 5 bases, the J end by 6 bases, with 16 bases between. The CDR3 spells CASSPWIQGDGYTF. The CDR3 nucleotides are TGTGCCAGCAGCCCGTGGATACAGGGTGATGGCTACACCTTC.

The count of this clone is one. The V call is TRBV11-2, the J call TRBJ2-1; 8 positions match TRBD1. In germline, CDR1 is SGHAT, CDR2 FQNNGV. J was trimmed by 7 bases and V by 5 bases; bases with no gene match: 10. CDR3 length: 15 amino acids. This chain's CDR3 is CASSRDRTTGNEQFF. The DNA for the CDR3 is TGTGCCAGCAGCCGGGACAGGACAACCGGGAATGAGCAGTTCTTC. The full variable domain, in which reference TRBV11-2 and TRBJ2-1 provide the parts outside the CDR3, is EAGVAQSPRYKIIEKRQSVAFWCNPISGHATLYWYQQILGQGPKLLIQFQNNGVVDDSQLPKDRFSAERLKGVDSTLKIQPAKLEDSAVYLCASSRDRTTGNEQFFGPGTRLTVL.

The chain is built from TRBV5-1 and TRBJ1-5, with TRBD1 matching 8 bases. The CDR3 covers 15 residues. After removal of 5 bases from V and 2 bases from J, the junction contained 6 bases not matched to a gene. Germline V CDR1 and CDR2: SGHRS, YFSETQ. The CDR3 loop is CASSRSTGGNQPQHF. The CDR3 DNA sequence: TGCGCCAGCAGTCGCTCGACAGGGGGCAATCAGCCCCAGCATTTT.

The chain uses TRBV27 and TRBJ2-7; D is perhaps TRBD1 (5 bases). The CDR3 is made up of 15 amino acids. V lost 2 bases to trimming and J lost 3 bases, with 14 bases between them. Germline V lookup: CDR1 MNHEY, CDR2 SMNVEV (reference sequence). As DNA, the CDR3 is TGTGCCAGCAGTTTAGGGGCAGGGTACATCTACGAGCAGTACTTC. Its translation: CASSLGAGYIYEQYF.

The V and J genes are TRBV15 and TRBJ1-4; maybe TRBD1 (6 bases). Between the trimmed V and J ends, which lost 8 bases and 8 bases, there was a span of 15 bases. CDR1 LNHNV and CDR2 YYDKDF come from the germline V gene (reference sequence). CDR3 length equals 13 residues. The CDR3, as DNA: TGTGCCACCGAAGACAGGTCGGCGGAAAAACTGTTTTTT. Protein sequence: CATEDRSAEKLFF.

V is TRBV10-3 and J is TRBJ2-7; unclear D gene. CDR1 and CDR2 (germline): ENHRY, SYGVKD. There are 12 residues in the CDR3. Trimming left V 6 bases short and J 2 bases short, with 8 bases between. In DNA, the CDR3 is TGTGCCATCAGGGAGACAACCTACGAGCAGTACTTC. Its translation is CAIRETTYEQYF.

V is TRBV7-9 and J is TRBJ1-5; TRBD1 aligns across 10 bases. V shed 4 bases and J 3 bases; nucleotides not matched to a gene: 9. Germline V gives CDR1 SEHNR, CDR2 FQNEAQ (reference sequence). The CDR3 sequence is 17 residues long. The CDR3 reads CASSSVGTGVYNQPQHF. The DNA of the CDR3 is TGTGCCAGCAGCTCGGTGGGGACAGGGGTTTACAATCAGCCCCAGCATTTT.

CDR3 nucleotide sequence: TGTGCCAGCAGTGACTCAGGGGCTCGAGGTTCACCCCTCCACTTT. Encoded protein: CASSDSGARGSPLHF. The J gene is TRBJ1-6, the V gene TRBV6-4, with a tentative D call TRBD1 (5 bases). The CDR3 is made up of 15 amino acids. V was trimmed by 0 bases and J by 9 bases, leaving 12 bases between them. Germline V gives CDR1 MRHNA, CDR2 SNTAGT.

The J gene is TRBJ1-1, the V gene TRBV28, with TRBD1 as a possible D gene (6 bases). With 3 bases removed from V and 4 bases from J, the gap between germline ends came to 12 bases. This CDR3 is built from 14 residues. CDR1 is MDHEN, CDR2 SYDVKM, per germline. The CDR3 reads CASSFRGGLTEAFF. CDR3 nucleotides: TGTGCCAGCAGTTTCCGCGGGGGGCTCACTGAAGCTTTCTTT.

This clone was found a few times. The CDR3, as DNA: TGTGCCAGTAGTATTGGGGGGGCCGGTTACAATGAGCAGTTCTTC. Encoded protein: CASSIGGAGYNEQFF. The V call is TRBV19, the J call TRBJ2-1; TRBD2 is a possible D gene (7 bases). Per the germline V gene, CDR1 is LNHDA and CDR2 is SQIVND (reference sequence). V lost 3 bases, J lost 4 bases, and 13 bases lay in between. The CDR3 sequence is 15 residues long. Combining the CDR3 with reference TRBV19 and TRBJ2-1 gives the whole variable domain DGGITQSPKYLFRKEGQNVTLSCEQNLNHDAMYWYRQDPGQGLRLIYYSQIVNDFQKGDIAEGYSVSREKKESFPLTVTSAQKNPTAFYLCASSIGGAGYNEQFFGPGTRLTVL.